One sample yielded the 24 T cell receptor beta chains listed below, sequenced in a study of a mutant IDH1 vaccine in newly diagnosed glioma. These receptors lack a known antigen. Documented time point: week 35, safety follow-up. Vaccination used 300 ug of mutant IDH1 20-mer peptide per dose, with topical imiquimod. TCRdb's copy holds only in-frame clones and misses some; the assay was immunoSEQ multiplex PCR. The repertoire holds fewer than 35,000 clones, with roughly 80% as singletons. The sequenced sample was PBMCs, obtained from a glioma patient whose treatment included an IDH1 peptide vaccine. These receptor sequences come from a middle-aged woman with glioma.

The CDR3 here is CASSHSGGDTEAFF. As DNA, the CDR3 is TGCGCCAGCAGCCATTCAGGGGGTGACACTGAAGCTTTCTTT. The V call is TRBV4-3, the J call TRBJ1-1; 7 bases match TRBD1. The trim removed 3 bases at V and 3 bases at J, leaving 4 bases unmatched. Germline-derived CDR1 and CDR2 are LGHNA and YSLEER. CDR3 length: 14 residues.

This chain joins TRBV7-6 and TRBJ2-5; 7 nucleotides align to TRBD1. CDR3 size: 14 residues. The V gene end was trimmed by 5 bases and the J gene end by 9 bases; junction bases not matched to a gene: 12. Germline-derived CDR1 and CDR2 are SGHVS and FNYEAQ. The CDR3 is CASSTGQALDPQYF. CDR3 DNA: TGTGCCAGCAGCACTGGACAGGCTCTGGATCCCCAGTACTTC.

In this sample, this clone turned up a few times. J is TRBJ2-5 and V is TRBV29-1; D might be TRBD2 (6 bases). With 5 bases removed from V and 4 bases from J, the gap between germline ends came to 14 bases. The CDR3 extends over 13 amino acids. Germline V gives CDR1 SQVTM, CDR2 ANQGSEA. CDR3 amino acids: CSVNRDSRETQYF. DNA of the CDR3: TGCAGCGTTAACCGGGACTCCAGAGAGACCCAGTACTTC.

The rearrangement uses TRBV5-6 and TRBJ2-7, with D unclear. The germline CDR1 and CDR2 sequences are SGHDT and YYEEEE. Trimming left V 0 bases short and J 1 base short, with 8 bases between. This CDR3 is built from 14 residues. CDR3 sequence (DNA): TGTGCCAGCAGCTTGGCCGGGCAGTCCTACGAGCAGTACTTC. Its translation is CASSLAGQSYEQYF.

This clone has just one count. The rearrangement links TRBV7-2 to TRBJ2-5, with TRBD2 matching over 10 bases. The CDR3 loop spans 16 amino acids. The J segment lost 5 bases and the V segment lost 1 base, leaving 7 bases of the junction unmatched. CDR1 is SGHTA, CDR2 FQGNSA, per germline. Here the CDR3 DNA reads TGTGCCAGCAGCTTAGGTACCGGGACTAGCGTCGAGACCCAGTACTTC. Translated: CASSLGTGTSVETQYF.

This chain links TRBV2 with TRBJ1-5, with D hard to call. From germline, CDR1 is SNHLY and CDR2 FYNNEI. This CDR3 has 14 residues. The germline V and J ends were trimmed by 0 bases and 7 bases, with 10 bases remaining between them. Written as DNA, the CDR3 is TGTGCCAGCAGTGAAGCCCGGATGGAGCAGCCCCAGCATTTT. Translation gives CASSEARMEQPQHF.

V gene TRBV18 combines with J gene TRBJ2-7; the D gene is possibly TRBD2 (5 bases). V shed 4 bases and J shed 4 bases, with 14 bases lying between them. Germline V lookup: CDR1 KGHSH, CDR2 LQKENI. The CDR3 spans 14 residues. Here the CDR3 reads CASSHRELDYEQYF. The CDR3 coding sequence is TGTGCCAGCTCACACCGGGAACTAGATTACGAGCAGTACTTC.

The V and J genes are TRBV5-1 and TRBJ1-1; no definite D call. This CDR3 has 14 amino acids. V shed 0 bases and J shed 0 bases, with 6 bases lying between them. The germline gives CDR1 SGHRS, CDR2 YFSETQ. The CDR3 DNA reads as TGCGCCAGCAGCTTGGAAAGGATGAACACTGAAGCTTTCTTT. Translation gives CASSLERMNTEAFF.

The chain is built from TRBV19 and TRBJ1-5; 10 nucleotides match TRBD1. The V gene's germline CDR1 is LNHDA and CDR2 SQIVND (reference sequence). The CDR3 consists of 17 residues. The V segment lost 5 bases and the J segment 3 bases; nucleotides outside the gene matches: 10. In DNA, the CDR3 is TGTGCCAGTAGTGCCAGCCCCGGGACAGGGGACAATCAGCCCCAGCATTTT. Protein: CASSASPGTGDNQPQHF. Full variable domain (rest looked up from reference TRBV19 and TRBJ1-5): DGGITQSPKYLFRKEGQNVTLSCEQNLNHDAMYWYRQDPGQGLRLIYYSQIVNDFQKGDIAEGYSVSREKKESFPLTVTSAQKNPTAFYLCASSASPGTGDNQPQHFGDGTRLSIL.

The chain couples TRBV27 to TRBJ1-1; D is uncertain. This CDR3 region has 14 residues. The V end was cut by 6 bases, the J end by 0 bases, with 11 bases between. CDR1 MNHEY and CDR2 SMNVEV come from the germline V gene (reference sequence). The CDR3 region has the DNA TGTGCCAGCAGGTTGCAAAGATTGAACACTGAAGCTTTCTTT. The encoded protein is CASRLQRLNTEAFF.

The chain uses TRBV5-1 and TRBJ2-3; D perhaps matches TRBD2 (6 bases). V lost 0 bases and J lost 0, with 17 bases in between. CDR1 and CDR2 (germline): SGHRS, YFSETQ. The CDR3 runs to 18 residues. The CDR3, as DNA: TGCGCCAGCAGCTTGGATCCCGGGTGGAGCGGGAGCACAGATACGCAGTATTTT. Translating gives CASSLDPGWSGSTDTQYF.

This clone was counted once. The chain couples TRBV13 to TRBJ2-3; maybe TRBD2 (6 bases). This CDR3 contains 16 residues. From germline, CDR1 is PRHDT and CDR2 FYEKMQ (reference sequence). With 5 bases removed from V and 4 bases from J, the gap between germline ends came to 19 bases. CDR3 amino acids: CASSTLIRDSSDTQYF. The CDR3 bases are TGTGCCAGCAGCACCCTCATCCGGGACTCCTCAGATACGCAGTATTTT.

For the CDR3, the DNA is TGTGCCAGCAGCCCACCTTGGGGGATGCACAATCAGCCCCAGCATTTT. Translating it yields CASSPPWGMHNQPQHF. The chain uses TRBV7-6 and TRBJ1-5, with a tentative D call TRBD1 (5 bases). V shed 5 bases and J shed 3 bases, with 17 bases lying between them. Germline V gene data show CDR1 as SGHVS and CDR2 as FNYEAQ. CDR3 length equals 16 residues.

This clone turned up a few times. The chain combines TRBV6-6 with TRBJ1-1, with D possibly being TRBD1 (5 bases). The CDR3 has 14 residues. Germline V lookup: CDR1 MNHNY, CDR2 SVGAGI (reference sequence). The germline V and J ends were trimmed by 4 bases and 1 base, with 10 bases remaining between them. CDR3 coding DNA: TGTGCCAGCAGTTGGGGACCTGGGAACACTGAAGCTTTCTTT. Amino acids: CASSWGPGNTEAFF.

With regard to this clone: Other nucleotide sequences from this sample produce the same CDR3. The V and J genes are TRBV2 and TRBJ2-5; D not resolved. CDR1 and CDR2 (germline): SNHLY, FYNNEI. This CDR3 region has 11 residues. With 2 bases removed from V and 5 bases from J, the gap between germline ends came to 3 bases. The CDR3 coding sequence is TGTGCCAGCAGTGAACGGGAGACCCAGTACTTC. Protein: CASSERETQYF.

J is TRBJ2-7 and V is TRBV6-1; 7 bases are shared with TRBD1. The CDR3 contains 15 residues. Germline V lookup: CDR1 MNHNS, CDR2 SASEGT. The junction had 9 bases not matched to a gene; V was cut back by 6 bases and J by 1 base. CDR3 region: CASRTGYGNSYEQYF. DNA for the CDR3: TGTGCCAGCAGGACAGGGTATGGGAATTCCTACGAGCAGTACTTC.

The chain joins TRBV6-1 to TRBJ2-5, with 7 bases lining up with TRBD1. Germline V gene data show CDR1 as MNHNS and CDR2 as SASEGT. V gave up 1 base and J gave up 2 bases; unmatched junction bases: 4. This CDR3 contains 15 residues. CDR3 amino acids: CASSEDRGIQETQYF. The CDR3 nucleotides are TGTGCCAGCAGTGAAGACAGGGGAATACAAGAGACCCAGTACTTC.

The chain combines TRBV7-9 with TRBJ2-3; 10 positions agree with TRBD2. CDR1 is SEHNR and CDR2 is FQNEAQ in the germline V gene (reference sequence). V trimming: 5 bases; J trimming: 2 bases; junction bases outside the gene matches: 7. This CDR3 has 16 residues. CDR3 in amino acids: CASSPRTSGTTDTQYF. The CDR3, as DNA: TGTGCCAGCAGCCCACGGACTAGCGGCACCACAGATACGCAGTATTTT.

The gene calls are TRBV6-6 and TRBJ2-5; D is perhaps TRBD2 (5 bases). The CDR3 contains 14 residues. Germline values: CDR1 MNHNY, CDR2 SVGAGI (reference sequence). V was trimmed by 7 bases and J by 2 bases, leaving 14 bases between them. CDR3 coding DNA: TGTGCCAGCATCGACTCGGGGAGACAAGAGACCCAGTACTTC. This gives the protein CASIDSGRQETQYF.

The chain joins TRBV15 to TRBJ1-5; D call uncertain. V was shortened by 0 bases and J by 4 bases, with 7 bases between the two germline ends. The CDR3 loop spans 14 amino acids. Looked up from germline, CDR1 is LNHNV and CDR2 is YYDKDF (reference sequence). Written as DNA, the CDR3 is TGTGCCACCAGCAGAGACTATGGAAATCAGCCCCAGCATTTT. As protein: CATSRDYGNQPQHF.

The count of this clone is one. The chain combines TRBV7-9 with TRBJ2-1; D not certain. Germline CDR1 is SEHNR and CDR2 is FQNEAQ (reference sequence). The CDR3 runs to 14 residues. The V gene lost 11 bases and the J gene lost 0 bases, with 14 bases spanning the gap. CDR3 nucleotide sequence: TGTGCCTTAGAACTCACGAGCTCCTACAATGAGCAGTTCTTC. Translating gives CALELTSSYNEQFF.

This chain joins TRBV27 and TRBJ2-7; D perhaps matches TRBD1 (6 bases). This CDR3 comprises 16 residues. The germline gives CDR1 MNHEY, CDR2 SMNVEV (reference sequence). Trimming took off 2 bases at V and 4 bases at J, with 18 bases between the two ends. CDR3 nucleotide sequence: TGTGCCAGCAGTTTAAAGGGTCAGGGGCCAAGGTACGAGCAGTACTTC. Its protein product is CASSLKGQGPRYEQYF.

In its sample, this clone was seen once. This chain joins TRBV19 and TRBJ1-2, with D unclear. The germline V and J ends were trimmed by 5 bases and 2 bases, with 15 bases remaining between them. Looked up from germline, CDR1 is LNHDA and CDR2 is SQIVND (reference sequence). The CDR3 contains 15 residues. The CDR3 nucleotides are TGTGCCAGTAGTGTACTACCAGGCGGGAACTATGGCTACACCTTC. It specifies CASSVLPGGNYGYTF.

A few counts support this clone. This chain's CDR3 is CASSFRDRGFLNTEAFF. CDR3 nucleotides: TGTGCCAGCAGCTTCCGAGACAGGGGGTTTTTAAACACTGAAGCTTTCTTT. The J gene is TRBJ1-1, the V gene TRBV7-2; 9 nucleotides match TRBD1. Germline V lookup: CDR1 SGHTA, CDR2 FQGNSA. There are 17 residues in the CDR3. Trimming at V came to 3 bases and at J to 2 bases, leaving 10 bases not matched to a gene.